Each of the 30 T cell receptor beta chains below was sequenced from the same sample in a study of cytomegalovirus exposure and HLA in healthy donors. Vbeta (60) and Jbeta (13) primers were used in the PCR. Here immunoSEQ multiplex PCR was the method, and the copy in TCRdb shows in-frame clones only, minus some. The sample contains about 170,000 clones, around 77% of which appear only once. Material: PBMCs. Receptors originate from a female donor in good health and CMV-seronegative.

V gene TRBV7-6 combines with J gene TRBJ2-7, with 8 bases lining up with TRBD2. The CDR3 runs to 16 residues. V was pared by 5 bases and J by 4 bases, with 13 bases of the junction left unmatched. In germline, CDR1 is SGHVS, CDR2 FNYEAQ. CDR3 protein: CASSPDLAGGGYEQYF. The CDR3 bases are TGTGCCAGCAGCCCCGACTTGGCGGGAGGAGGATACGAGCAGTACTTC.

This sequence joins TRBV4-1 and TRBJ1-2; D is undetermined. V lost 5 bases and J lost 8, with 15 bases in between. The CDR3 runs to 13 residues. CDR1 is MGHRA and CDR2 is YSYEKL in the germline V gene. The CDR3 region is CASSSLLERGYTF. The CDR3 nucleotides read TGCGCCAGCAGCTCACTACTGGAACGGGGCTACACCTTC.

This clone has a handful of counts. This chain joins TRBV6-1 and TRBJ2-5, with 7 bases aligning to TRBD2. Germline V gene sequence: CDR1 MNHNS, CDR2 SASEGT. Trimming removed 4 bases from V and 5 bases from J; junction bases left unmatched: 4. CDR3 length: 13 residues. The DNA of the CDR3 is TGTGCCAGCAGTGGAACTAGCGTCGAGACCCAGTACTTC. It encodes CASSGTSVETQYF.

This clone was recorded only once. The V gene is TRBV6-5, the J gene TRBJ2-7; 7 bases map to TRBD1. Germline CDR1 and CDR2: MNHEY and SVGAGI. The CDR3 totals 13 residues. Trimming took 6 bases from V and 5 from J; bases not matched to a gene: 7. The CDR3 sequence is CASRYRGWDEQYF. The CDR3 DNA reads TGTGCCAGCAGGTACAGGGGTTGGGACGAGCAGTACTTC.

DNA for the CDR3: TGTGCCAGCAGCTTAACGGCGGTAGCGGGGGGGGTCTCTTCCTACGAGCAGTACTTC. As protein: CASSLTAVAGGVSSYEQYF. The rearrangement uses TRBV7-3 and TRBJ2-7; 11 bases are shared with TRBD2. The junction had 11 bases not matched to a gene; V was cut back by 0 bases and J by 1 base. CDR1 is SGHTA, CDR2 FQGTGA, per germline. The length of the CDR3 is 19 residues.

The chain links TRBV19 to TRBJ2-7, with 7 bases that match TRBD1. Germline V gives CDR1 LNHDA, CDR2 SQIVND (reference sequence). The junction had 6 bases not matched to a gene; V was cut back by 5 bases and J by 2 bases. There are 14 residues in the CDR3. The CDR3 bases are TGTGCCAGTAGTGTCCCAGGGGGTGCCTACGAGCAGTACTTC. This sequence encodes CASSVPGGAYEQYF.

This rearrangement joins TRBV28 to TRBJ2-3; 7 nucleotides align to TRBD2. Germline trimming cut 0 bases from V and 4 bases from J; bases unmatched to any gene: 4. The CDR3 extends over 15 amino acids. Germline V gene lookup returns CDR1 MDHEN and CDR2 SYDVKM. The CDR3 loop is CASSLWAGVADTQYF. The CDR3, as DNA: TGTGCCAGCAGTTTATGGGCGGGAGTGGCAGATACGCAGTATTTT.

J is TRBJ2-3 and V is TRBV27; 11 bases map to TRBD2. The CDR3 consists of 15 residues. After removal of 7 bases from V and 7 bases from J, the junction contained 10 bases not matched to a gene. Germline V CDR1 and CDR2: MNHEY, SMNVEV (reference sequence). In nucleotides, the CDR3 is TGTGCCAGCAAGCTGACTAGCGGGATGGGAAATACGCAGTATTTT. It encodes CASKLTSGMGNTQYF.

The genes are TRBV19 and TRBJ1-1; unclear D gene. V lost 5 bases, J lost 3 bases, and 10 bases lay in between. Germline V gene lookup returns CDR1 LNHDA and CDR2 SQIVND (reference sequence). The CDR3 totals 13 residues. Written as DNA, the CDR3 is TGTGCCAGTAGTCCCCGACATGACACTGAAGCTTTCTTT. Translation: CASSPRHDTEAFF.

The chain has TRBV2 and TRBJ2-7; tentative D call: TRBD2 (6 bases). The V gene lost 4 bases and the J gene lost 0 bases, with 7 bases spanning the gap. The germline CDR1 and CDR2 sequences are SNHLY and FYNNEI. The length of the CDR3 is 13 residues. In DNA form, the CDR3 reads TGTGCCAGCAGTGCCGGGGGCTCCTACGAGCAGTACTTC. Translating gives CASSAGGSYEQYF.

CDR3 residues: CASRTRALNTGELFF. The CDR3 DNA reads TGTGCCAGCAGGACGAGGGCCCTGAACACCGGGGAGCTGTTTTTT. The chain is built from TRBV13 and TRBJ2-2; D is perhaps TRBD2 (5 bases). The CDR3 covers 15 residues. In germline, CDR1 is PRHDT, CDR2 FYEKMQ (reference sequence). Trimming took off 6 bases at V and 1 base at J, with 12 bases between the two ends.

The J gene is TRBJ2-5, the V gene TRBV7-7, with 8 positions matching TRBD2. Judging by the DNA end, TRBJ2-7 fits better; the J call may be wrong. Germline values: CDR1 SSHAT, CDR2 FNYEAQ (reference sequence). The CDR3 is 15 amino acids. The CDR3 DNA sequence: TGTGCCAGCAGCCCCGGGGTGACTAGCGCCTACGAGCAGTACTTC. This translates into CASSPGVTSAYEQYF.

The rearrangement links TRBV7-3 to TRBJ2-3, with TRBD2 matching 10 bases. V was pared by 0 bases and J by 0 bases, with 3 bases of the junction left unmatched. The CDR3 extends over 17 amino acids. Germline V CDR1 and CDR2: SGHTA, FQGTGA. The chain's CDR3 is CASSLTSLAGSTDTQYF. CDR3 DNA sequence: TGTGCCAGCAGCTTAACCTCACTAGCGGGGAGCACAGATACGCAGTATTTT.

This rearrangement joins TRBV4-1 to TRBJ2-1; D uncertain. Trimming removed 3 bases from V and 4 bases from J, with 7 bases in between. This CDR3 spans 13 amino acids. Germline CDR1 MGHRA, CDR2 YSYEKL. This CDR3 is CASSHIRYNEQFF. DNA of the CDR3: TGCGCCAGCAGCCATATACGGTACAATGAGCAGTTCTTC.

V is TRBV5-1 and J is TRBJ1-2, with 7 bases matching TRBD1. After removal of 3 bases from V and 7 bases from J, the junction contained 6 bases not matched to a gene. This CDR3 is 13 amino acids long. Germline CDR1 SGHRS, CDR2 YFSETQ. CDR3 loop: CASSSRQGVGYTF. The CDR3, as DNA: TGCGCCAGCAGCTCGCGGCAGGGGGTTGGCTACACCTTC.

This clone has a handful of counts. The chain combines TRBV30 with TRBJ1-2; D is undetermined. The CDR3 extends over 13 amino acids. Trimming removed 2 bases from V and 4 bases from J, with 11 bases in between. The germline CDR1 and CDR2 sequences are GTSNPN and SVGIG (reference sequence). CDR3 DNA: TGTGCCTGGAGTACGAGGGTGGGCTATGGCTACACCTTC. Its protein is CAWSTRVGYGYTF.

This clone appeared once. The V gene is TRBV30, the J gene TRBJ1-5; D is uncertain. The V end was cut by 2 bases, the J end by 5 bases, with 10 bases between. CDR3 length: 13 amino acids. CDR1 is GTSNPN and CDR2 is SVGIG in the germline V gene (reference sequence). The CDR3: CAWSFNRDQPQHF. The CDR3 coding sequence is TGTGCCTGGAGTTTCAACCGAGATCAGCCCCAGCATTTT.

The chain links TRBV7-8 to TRBJ2-7; the match to TRBD2 covers 11 bases. Trimming removed 3 bases from V and 4 bases from J; junction bases left unmatched: 5. Germline lookup yields CDR1 SGHVS and CDR2 FQNEAQ. The CDR3 consists of 15 residues. CDR3 nucleotide sequence: TGTGCCAGCAGCTTGGGACTAGCGGATTCATACGAGCAGTACTTC. Amino acid sequence: CASSLGLADSYEQYF.

The V and J genes are TRBV9 and TRBJ1-2; 10 nucleotides agree with TRBD1. The CDR3 loop spans 14 amino acids. The ends lost 0 bases at V and 6 bases at J; junction bases unmatched: 2. Per germline, CDR1 SGDLS and CDR2 YYNGEE. Here the CDR3 reads CASSVDGTGDGYTF. DNA for the CDR3: TGTGCCAGCAGCGTAGATGGGACAGGGGATGGCTACACCTTC.

The count of this clone is one. The rearrangement links TRBV2 to TRBJ2-7, with 7 bases matching TRBD2. This CDR3 spans 16 amino acids. J was trimmed by 3 bases and V by 6 bases; bases with no gene match: 14. Looked up from germline, CDR1 is SNHLY and CDR2 is FYNNEI. CDR3 amino acids: CASRTPRAGVFYEQYF. The DNA for the CDR3 is TGTGCCAGCAGGACCCCTCGGGCGGGAGTGTTCTACGAGCAGTACTTC. Supplemented by reference TRBV2 and TRBJ2-7, the full variable domain reads EPEVTQTPSHQVTQMGQEVILRCVPISNHLYFYWYRQILGQKVEFLVSFYNNEISEKSEIFDDQFSVERPDGSNFTLKIRSTKLEDSAMYFCASRTPRAGVFYEQYFGPGTRLTVT.

The chain joins TRBV7-2 to TRBJ2-5, with TRBD2 matching over 15 bases. This CDR3 region has 16 residues. J was trimmed by 4 bases and V by 5 bases; bases with no gene match: 5. Germline CDR1 reads SGHTA; CDR2 reads FQGNSA. CDR3 nucleotides: TGTGCCAGCAGCCTGGGGACTAGCGGGAGGCGAGAGACCCAGTACTTC. Amino acids: CASSLGTSGRRETQYF. Supplemented by reference TRBV7-2 and TRBJ2-5, the full variable domain reads GAGVSQSPSNKVTEKGKDVELRCDPISGHTALYWYRQSLGQGLEFLIYFQGNSAPDKSGLPSDRFSAERTGGSVSTLTIQRTQQEDSAVYLCASSLGTSGRRETQYFGPGTRLLVL.

This chain joins TRBV2 and TRBJ1-5; D is ambiguous. The V and J ends lost 6 bases and 0 bases respectively, with 6 bases between them. CDR1 and CDR2 (germline): SNHLY, FYNNEI. This CDR3 is 13 amino acids long. The CDR3 coding sequence is TGTGCCAGCAGCCCGGTTAGCAATCAGCCCCAGCATTTT. Protein sequence: CASSPVSNQPQHF.

This clone appeared a single time. The chain joins TRBV27 to TRBJ1-1; 8 bases are a match to TRBD1. CDR3 length: 13 residues. Per the germline V gene, CDR1 is MNHEY and CDR2 is SMNVEV (reference sequence). V shed 6 bases, J shed 5 bases, and the junction held 5 bases outside the gene matches. The CDR3 protein is CASSLTGDTEAFF. The CDR3 DNA reads as TGTGCCAGCAGCTTGACAGGGGATACTGAAGCTTTCTTT.

V gene TRBV5-1 combines with J gene TRBJ2-3, with 8 bases that match TRBD2. V shed 1 base and J 2 bases; nucleotides not matched to a gene: 9. The germline CDR1 and CDR2 sequences are SGHRS and YFSETQ. The CDR3 loop spans 17 amino acids. CDR3: CASSLRTSGRFTDTQYF. The CDR3 DNA reads as TGCGCCAGCAGCTTGAGAACTAGCGGAAGATTCACAGATACGCAGTATTTT.

The J gene is TRBJ2-2, the V gene TRBV27; TRBD2 is a possible D gene (6 bases). CDR3 length: 14 residues. V was shortened by 5 bases and J by 3 bases, with 10 bases between the two germline ends. Germline V gives CDR1 MNHEY, CDR2 SMNVEV (reference sequence). The CDR3 region has the DNA TGTGCCAGCAGTCTACTAGCACACACCGGGGAGCTGTTTTTT. It yields the protein CASSLLAHTGELFF.

This chain links TRBV19 with TRBJ1-6; D gene ambiguous. Trimming shortened V by 5 bases and J by 5 bases, and 7 bases separated the two germline ends. Germline V lookup: CDR1 LNHDA, CDR2 SQIVND (reference sequence). The CDR3 loop spans 13 amino acids. CDR3 sequence reads: CASSEANNSPLHF. The CDR3 region has the DNA TGTGCCAGTAGTGAGGCCAATAATTCACCCCTCCACTTT. Filled out from reference TRBV19 and TRBJ1-6, the complete variable domain reads DGGITQSPKYLFRKEGQNVTLSCEQNLNHDAMYWYRQDPGQGLRLIYYSQIVNDFQKGDIAEGYSVSREKKESFPLTVTSAQKNPTAFYLCASSEANNSPLHFGNGTRLTVT.

The chain combines TRBV11-2 with TRBJ2-3; no reliable D call. Trimming took off 1 base at V and 0 bases at J, with 5 bases between the two ends. The CDR3 sequence is 14 residues long. The V gene's germline CDR1 is SGHAT and CDR2 FQNNGV. The CDR3 coding sequence is TGTGCCAGCAGCTTAGGCGTTAGCACAGATACGCAGTATTTT. Its translation is CASSLGVSTDTQYF.

Only a few counts were recorded for this clone. J is TRBJ1-1 and V is TRBV4-1, with TRBD1 as a possible D gene (6 bases). Germline CDR1 and CDR2: MGHRA and YSYEKL. There are 18 residues in the CDR3. V lost 0 bases and J lost 0, with 17 bases in between. The DNA of the CDR3 is TGCGCCAGCAGCCAAGAAGACAGGCGATCATTTTTGAACACTGAAGCTTTCTTT. It translates to CASSQEDRRSFLNTEAFF.

The chain combines TRBV28 with TRBJ1-2; the match to TRBD1 covers 7 bases. Germline V gives CDR1 MDHEN, CDR2 SYDVKM. This CDR3 is built from 15 residues. The V and J ends lost 4 bases and 4 bases, in that order; junction bases with no gene match: 9. Here the CDR3 DNA reads TGTGCCAGCAGTTCGCCGAATGCAGGGGGCTATGGCTACACCTTC. Translated: CASSSPNAGGYGYTF.

The rearrangement joins TRBV5-4 to TRBJ2-2, with D perhaps matching TRBD2 (5 bases). Trimming took off 3 bases at V and 0 bases at J, with 6 bases between the two ends. The CDR3 has 14 residues. Germline-derived CDR1 and CDR2 are SGHNT and YYREEE (reference sequence). The CDR3 DNA reads as TGTGCCAGCAGCTCCGGGACGAACACCGGGGAGCTGTTTTTT. Its translation is CASSSGTNTGELFF. Supplemented by reference TRBV5-4 and TRBJ2-2, the full variable domain reads ETGVTQSPTHLIKTRGQQVTLRCSSQSGHNTVSWYQQALGQGPQFIFQYYREEENGRGNFPPRFSGLQFPNYSSELNVNALELDDSALYLCASSSGTNTGELFFGEGSRLTVL.